This TCR beta chain was obtained from a study of shared clonotypes between healthy human individuals. Of note for this clone: What it recognizes is unknown.

Study-wide points: Genetic and exposure-history diversity was limited by the few donors.

Each subset's genomic DNA was split evenly across several immunoSEQ plates. Sorted-subset replicate PCR reactions were performed with approximately 0.2 ug DNA, corresponding to roughly 30,000 T cell genomes. Study processing details: As immunoSEQ supplied junction-only sequences (without quality scores), filtering differed. Sequencing was performed with immunoSEQ multiplex PCR; in TCRdb, only in-frame clones are kept and a portion is missing. For V, J and clone size, that table is used; D and trimming come from the DNA. Of some 1,400,000 clones in the sample, roughly 96% were seen once. Germline CDR1 reads KGHSH; CDR2 reads LQKENI. The V gene end was trimmed by 1 base and the J gene end by 6 bases; junction bases not matched to a gene: 7. CDR3 length equals 15 residues.

The V call is TRBV18, the J call TRBJ2-7; TRBD2 matches at 9 bases. The specimen sequenced was naive CD4+ T cells sorted from blood. Subset described: CD45RA+ positively selected. This receptor was identified in a man aged 25-45 years in good health. CDR3 in DNA: TGTGCCAGCTCACCACGGGGGACTAGCTTTTTCGAGCAGTACTTC. Translating gives CASSPRGTSFFEQYF.